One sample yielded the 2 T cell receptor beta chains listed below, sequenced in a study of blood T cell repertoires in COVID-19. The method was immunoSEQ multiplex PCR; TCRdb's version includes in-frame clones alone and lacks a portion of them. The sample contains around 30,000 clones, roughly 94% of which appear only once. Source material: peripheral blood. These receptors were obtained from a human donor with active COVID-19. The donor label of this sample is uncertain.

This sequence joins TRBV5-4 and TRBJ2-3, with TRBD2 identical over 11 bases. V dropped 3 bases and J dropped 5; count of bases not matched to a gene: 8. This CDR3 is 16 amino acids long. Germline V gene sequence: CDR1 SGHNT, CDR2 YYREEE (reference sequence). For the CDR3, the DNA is TGTGCCAGCAGCTCAGGGACTAGCGGAGGGATAGATACGCAGTATTTT. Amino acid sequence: CASSSGTSGGIDTQYF. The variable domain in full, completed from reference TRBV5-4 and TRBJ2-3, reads ETGVTQSPTHLIKTRGQQVTLRCSSQSGHNTVSWYQQALGQGPQFIFQYYREEENGRGNFPPRFSGLQFPNYSSELNVNALELDDSALYLCASSSGTSGGIDTQYFGPGTRLTVL.

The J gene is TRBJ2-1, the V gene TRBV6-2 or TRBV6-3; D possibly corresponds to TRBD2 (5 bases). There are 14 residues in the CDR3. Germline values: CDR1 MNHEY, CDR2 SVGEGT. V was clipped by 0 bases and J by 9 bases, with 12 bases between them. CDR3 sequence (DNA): TGTGCCAGCAGTTACTCGACGGAGGCGACTGAGCAGTTCTTC. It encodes CASSYSTEATEQFF.